Listed here is a single T cell receptor beta chain. Participant reports of clinical history set cohort assignment. Two negative PCRs, clearance, or symptom resolution characterized the recovered Cohort 3 donors. Clones were sequenced by immunoSEQ multiplex PCR, and TCRdb holds only the in-frame ones, with some missing. In the table there are 300,000 to 350,000 clones, roughly 85% of which are singletons. This specimen comes from a study of blood T cell repertoires in COVID-19. Trimming pared 5 bases from V and 5 bases from J, leaving 18 bases between. CDR1 and CDR2 (germline): SEHNR, FQNEAQ (reference sequence). The CDR3 totals 16 residues.

Sequenced input: PBMCs or T cells enriched from blood (not recorded which). The V gene is TRBV7-9, the J gene TRBJ2-2, with D possibly being TRBD1 (5 bases). The sequence derives from a man under 40 who had recovered from COVID-19. DNA for the CDR3: TGTGCCAGCAGCATTACAGGTCGAACGAGGACCGGGGAGCTGTTTTTT. Translated: CASSITGRTRTGELFF. The full variable domain, in which reference TRBV7-9 and TRBJ2-2 provide the parts outside the CDR3, is DTGVSQNPRHKITKRGQNVTFRCDPISEHNRLYWYRQTLGQGPEFLTYFQNEAQLEKSRLLSDRFSAERPKGSFSTLEIQRTEQGDSAMYLCASSITGRTRTGELFFGEGSRLTVL.